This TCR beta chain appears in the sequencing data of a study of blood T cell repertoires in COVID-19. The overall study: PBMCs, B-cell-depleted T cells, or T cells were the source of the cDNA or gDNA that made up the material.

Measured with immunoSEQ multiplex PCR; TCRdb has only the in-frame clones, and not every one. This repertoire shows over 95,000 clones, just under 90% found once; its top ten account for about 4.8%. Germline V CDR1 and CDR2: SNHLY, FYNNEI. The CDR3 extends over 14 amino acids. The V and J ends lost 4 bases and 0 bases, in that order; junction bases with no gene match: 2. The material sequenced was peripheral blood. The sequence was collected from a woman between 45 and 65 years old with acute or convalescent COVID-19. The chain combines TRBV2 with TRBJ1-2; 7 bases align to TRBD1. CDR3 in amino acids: CASSAGGANYGYTF. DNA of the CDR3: TGTGCCAGCAGTGCAGGGGGAGCTAACTATGGCTACACCTTC.